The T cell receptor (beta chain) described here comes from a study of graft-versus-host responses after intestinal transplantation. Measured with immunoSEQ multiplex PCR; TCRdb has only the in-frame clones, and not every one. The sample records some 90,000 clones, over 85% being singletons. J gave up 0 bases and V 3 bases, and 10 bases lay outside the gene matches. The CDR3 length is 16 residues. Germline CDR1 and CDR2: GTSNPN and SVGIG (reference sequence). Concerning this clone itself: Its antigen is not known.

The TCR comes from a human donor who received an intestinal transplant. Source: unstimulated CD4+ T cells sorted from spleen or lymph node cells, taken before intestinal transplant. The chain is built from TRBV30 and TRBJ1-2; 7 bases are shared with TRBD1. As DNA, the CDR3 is TGTGCCTGGAGGGACAGGCCGAGTCTCCCTAACTATGGCTACACCTTC. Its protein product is CAWRDRPSLPNYGYTF.